These 19 T cell receptor beta chains were all obtained from the same sample, sequenced in a study of long-term antiretroviral therapy in people with HIV. The run of the v3.0 immunoSEQ assay was at survey level. The data were produced by immunoSEQ multiplex PCR, yet TCRdb's version contains in-frame clones alone and is incomplete. Of some 30,000 clones detected, 70% to 90% appear once; the ten largest clones hold 10% to 15%. The material was unsorted PBMCs, obtained 1.1 years after starting antiretroviral therapy. These receptor sequences come from a man aged 18-30 years with HIV.

The gene calls are TRBV2 and TRBJ1-5; 8 bases match TRBD1. This CDR3 comprises 17 residues. V gave up 2 bases and J gave up 3 bases; unmatched junction bases: 9. Germline loops: CDR1 SNHLY, CDR2 FYNNEI. The CDR3 region has the DNA TGTGCCAGCAGTGAATCCAGGGGGCGAAGGATCAATCAGCCCCAGCATTTT. This encodes CASSESRGRRINQPQHF.

This chain joins TRBV27 and TRBJ2-7; D may be TRBD1 or TRBD2 (5 bases each). The V gene's germline CDR1 is MNHEY and CDR2 SMNVEV (reference sequence). The CDR3 contains 14 residues. Trimming left V 2 bases short and J 6 bases short, with 14 bases between. The CDR3 DNA follows: TGTGCCAGCAGTTTAATCGGCCCAGGGACCGAGCAGTACTTC. Translating it yields CASSLIGPGTEQYF.

The V call is TRBV5-1, the J call TRBJ2-7; TRBD2 matches at 9 bases. The V gene end was trimmed by 4 bases and the J gene end by 4 bases; junction bases not matched to a gene: 6. The CDR3 covers 14 residues. In germline, CDR1 is SGHRS, CDR2 YFSETQ. The CDR3 reads CASSPPAGGYEQYF. The CDR3 nucleotides read TGCGCCAGCAGCCCCCCGGCGGGGGGGTACGAGCAGTACTTC.

V and J are TRBV4-1 and TRBJ2-3; possible D gene TRBD2, 6 bases. V was clipped by 4 bases and J by 4 bases, with 15 bases between them. CDR1 and CDR2 (germline): MGHRA, YSYEKL. This CDR3 spans 15 amino acids. In nucleotides, the CDR3 is TGCGCCAGCAGCCCTGGAGGGCGGGGCGCAGATACGCAGTATTTT. It yields the protein CASSPGGRGADTQYF.

This chain uses TRBV30 with TRBJ1-5, with D possibly being TRBD1 (5 bases). The length of the CDR3 is 15 residues. CDR1 is GTSNPN, CDR2 SVGIG, per germline (reference sequence). The V and J ends lost 5 bases and 4 bases respectively, with 18 bases between them. CDR3 sequence: CAWGAGVGANQPQHF. For the CDR3, the DNA is TGTGCCTGGGGGGCCGGAGTCGGGGCAAATCAGCCCCAGCATTTT.

The chain is built from TRBV7-3 and TRBJ2-1; perhaps TRBD1 as D (6 bases). CDR1 is SGHTA, CDR2 FQGTGA, per germline. The CDR3 is 13 residues long. V lost 4 bases and J 9 bases, leaving 13 bases between the germline ends. Here the CDR3 DNA reads TGTGCCAGCAGCTCTTACAGGGTTCGTGAGCAGTTCTTC. It specifies CASSSYRVREQFF. The complete variable domain, with remaining parts taken from reference TRBV7-3 and TRBJ2-1, reads GAGVSQTPSNKVTEKGKYVELRCDPISGHTALYWYRQSLGQGPEFLIYFQGTGAADDSGLPNDRFFAVRPEGSVSTLKIQRTERGDSAVYLCASSSYRVREQFFGPGTRLTVL.

The V gene is TRBV5-5, the J gene TRBJ2-7; the D is unclear. The CDR3 is 14 amino acids. Germline V gene sequence: CDR1 SGHKS, CDR2 YYEKEE (reference sequence). Trimming removed 0 bases at V and 0 bases at J, with 7 bases between. CDR3 sequence: CASSLGGFSYEQYF. CDR3 nucleotides: TGTGCCAGCAGCTTGGGGGGTTTCTCCTACGAGCAGTACTTC.

The CDR3 DNA sequence: TGTGCCAGCAGTTTACCGACGAACACCGGGGAGCTGTTTTTT. Translated: CASSLPTNTGELFF. The rearrangement uses TRBV28 and TRBJ2-2; no definite D call. The germline CDR1 and CDR2 sequences are MDHEN and SYDVKM. The CDR3 extends over 14 amino acids. V lost 2 bases to trimming and J lost 0 bases, with 4 bases between them.

The V and J genes are TRBV30 and TRBJ2-7, with 9 nucleotides matching TRBD1. The CDR3 has 15 residues. CDR1 is GTSNPN, CDR2 SVGIG, per germline (reference sequence). V shed 2 bases, J shed 1 base, and the junction held 6 bases outside the gene matches. The CDR3 DNA follows: TGTGCCTGGAGTTGGACAGGGGATACTTCCTACGAGCAGTACTTC. Its protein is CAWSWTGDTSYEQYF.

This rearrangement joins TRBV29-1 to TRBJ2-2; TRBD1 agrees at 8 bases. Per the germline V gene, CDR1 is SQVTM and CDR2 is ANQGSEA. This CDR3 comprises 15 residues. V gave up 6 bases and J gave up 5 bases; unmatched junction bases: 11. The CDR3 loop is CSVARTGSMTGELFF. Here the CDR3 DNA reads TGCAGCGTAGCAAGGACAGGGAGTATGACCGGGGAGCTGTTTTTT.

The V and J genes are TRBV5-6 and TRBJ2-3; D is possibly TRBD2 (5 bases). From germline, CDR1 is SGHDT and CDR2 YYEEEE. The CDR3 sequence is 13 residues long. Trimming took off 1 base at V and 6 bases at J, with 9 bases between the two ends. DNA for the CDR3: TGTGCCAGCAGCTTGACCGGACTTGATACGCAGTATTTT. Protein sequence: CASSLTGLDTQYF.

This clone was observed once. This rearrangement joins TRBV12-5 to TRBJ2-5; maybe TRBD1 (5 bases). In germline, CDR1 is LGHNT, CDR2 FRNRAP. The CDR3 has 13 residues. Deletions cut 0 bases from V and 5 bases from J, with 7 bases between. For the CDR3, the DNA is TGTGCTAGTGGTTTGGTACAGGAGGAGACCCAGTACTTC. This codes for CASGLVQEETQYF.

The chain carries TRBV28 and TRBJ1-5, with D unresolved. CDR1 is MDHEN and CDR2 is SYDVKM in the germline V gene. This CDR3 has 12 residues. V was cut by 7 bases and J by 2 bases, with 6 bases left in between. Here the CDR3 DNA reads TGTGCCAGCACGGCGGGCAATCAGCCCCAGCATTTT. Its protein is CASTAGNQPQHF.

The V and J genes are TRBV5-5 and TRBJ2-1; TRBD2 matches 8 bases. Germline V CDR1 and CDR2: SGHKS, YYEKEE (reference sequence). V shed 0 bases, J shed 0 bases, and the junction held 5 bases outside the gene matches. This CDR3 has 17 residues. CDR3 amino acids: CASSLVGSGGSYNEQFF. The CDR3 DNA reads TGTGCCAGCAGCTTGGTGGGGAGCGGGGGCTCCTACAATGAGCAGTTCTTC.

This clone came up a few times. V is TRBV7-2 and J is TRBJ1-5; a possible D gene is TRBD1 (5 bases). This CDR3 has 14 residues. Germline lookup yields CDR1 SGHTA and CDR2 FQGNSA. V lost 3 bases and J lost 3, with 9 bases in between. The CDR3 is CASSLGGLNQPQHF. CDR3 sequence (DNA): TGTGCCAGCAGCTTGGGGGGACTCAATCAGCCCCAGCATTTT.

The chain combines TRBV27 with TRBJ2-7; 9 positions agree with TRBD1. V shed 0 bases and J 3 bases; nucleotides not matched to a gene: 3. The CDR3 sequence is 15 residues long. The germline gives CDR1 MNHEY, CDR2 SMNVEV (reference sequence). CDR3 amino acids: CASSLSGQGVYEQYF. CDR3 bases: TGTGCCAGCAGTTTATCGGGACAGGGTGTCTACGAGCAGTACTTC.

The V and J genes are TRBV6-5 and TRBJ2-7, with TRBD1 as a possible D gene (5 bases). This CDR3 is built from 14 residues. V was pared by 2 bases and J by 5 bases, with 13 bases between. The germline gives CDR1 MNHEY, CDR2 SVGAGI. In nucleotides, the CDR3 is TGTGCCAGCAGTTACCGGACAAGGTCGCACGAGCAGTACTTC. Amino acids: CASSYRTRSHEQYF.

DNA of the CDR3: TGTGCCAGCAGTGATGGGGCGGGAGATTCTGGTGAGCAGTTCTTC. The encoded protein is CASSDGAGDSGEQFF. The V and J genes are TRBV6-4 and TRBJ2-1; 7 bases are shared with TRBD2. Unmatched junction bases numbered 11, after V lost 3 bases and J lost 9 bases. Per the germline V gene, CDR1 is MRHNA and CDR2 is SNTAGT. This CDR3 region has 15 residues.

The chain employs TRBV11-2 and TRBJ2-5, with 9 bases identical to TRBD2. V gave up 5 bases and J gave up 4 bases; unmatched junction bases: 2. The V gene's germline CDR1 is SGHAT and CDR2 FQNNGV. CDR3 length: 13 residues. This CDR3 is CASSGGGVETQYF. The CDR3 region has the DNA TGTGCCAGCAGCGGCGGGGGGGTAGAGACCCAGTACTTC.